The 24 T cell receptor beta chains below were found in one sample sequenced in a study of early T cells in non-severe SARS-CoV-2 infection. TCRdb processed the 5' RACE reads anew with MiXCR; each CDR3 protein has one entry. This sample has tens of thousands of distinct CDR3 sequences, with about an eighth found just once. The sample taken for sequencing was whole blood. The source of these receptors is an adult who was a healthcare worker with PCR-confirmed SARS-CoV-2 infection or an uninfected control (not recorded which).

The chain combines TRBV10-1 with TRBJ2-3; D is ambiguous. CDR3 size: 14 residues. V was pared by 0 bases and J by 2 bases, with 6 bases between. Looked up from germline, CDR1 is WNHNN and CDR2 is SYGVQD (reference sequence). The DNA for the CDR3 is TGCGCCAGCAGTGAGTCTAGGCTCACAGATACGCAGTATTTT. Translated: CASSESRLTDTQYF.

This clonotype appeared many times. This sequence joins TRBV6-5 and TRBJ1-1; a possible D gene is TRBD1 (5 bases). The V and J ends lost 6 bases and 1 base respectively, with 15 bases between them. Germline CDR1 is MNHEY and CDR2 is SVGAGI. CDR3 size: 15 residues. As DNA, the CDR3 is TGTGCCAGCAGCCAGGGCCTGACGGGGAACACTGAAGCTTTCTTT. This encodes CASSQGLTGNTEAFF.

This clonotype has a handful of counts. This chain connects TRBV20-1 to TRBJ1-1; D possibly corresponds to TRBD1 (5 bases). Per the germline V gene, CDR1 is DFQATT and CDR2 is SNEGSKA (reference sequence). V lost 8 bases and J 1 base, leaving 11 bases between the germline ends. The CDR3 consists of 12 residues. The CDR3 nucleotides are TGCAGTTCCGGGACGGGGAACACTGAAGCTTTCTTT. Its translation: CSSGTGNTEAFF.

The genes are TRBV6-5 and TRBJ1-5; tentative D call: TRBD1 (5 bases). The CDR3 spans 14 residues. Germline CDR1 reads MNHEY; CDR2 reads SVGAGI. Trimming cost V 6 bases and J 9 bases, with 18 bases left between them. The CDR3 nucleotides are TGTGCCAGCAGCCCCGGGACTGCCTTTCGGCCCCAGCATTTT. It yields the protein CASSPGTAFRPQHF.

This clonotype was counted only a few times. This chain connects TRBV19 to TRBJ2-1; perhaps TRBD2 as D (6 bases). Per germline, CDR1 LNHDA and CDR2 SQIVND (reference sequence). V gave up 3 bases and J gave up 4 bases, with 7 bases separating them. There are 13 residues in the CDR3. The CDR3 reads CASSIGGYNEQFF. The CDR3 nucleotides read TGTGCCAGTAGTATCGGGGGATACAATGAGCAGTTCTTC.

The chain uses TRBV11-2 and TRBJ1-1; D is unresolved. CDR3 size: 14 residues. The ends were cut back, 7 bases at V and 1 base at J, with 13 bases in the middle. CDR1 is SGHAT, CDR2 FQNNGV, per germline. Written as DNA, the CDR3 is TGTGCCAGCACCGAAACTGGTAGGAACACTGAAGCTTTCTTT. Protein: CASTETGRNTEAFF.

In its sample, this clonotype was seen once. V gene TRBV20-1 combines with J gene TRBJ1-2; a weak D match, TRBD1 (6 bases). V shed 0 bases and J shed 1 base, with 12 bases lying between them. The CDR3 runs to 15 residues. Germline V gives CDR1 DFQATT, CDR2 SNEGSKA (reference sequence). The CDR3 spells CSARDHNRDNYGYTF. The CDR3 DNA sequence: TGCAGTGCTAGAGACCACAACAGGGATAACTATGGCTACACCTTC.

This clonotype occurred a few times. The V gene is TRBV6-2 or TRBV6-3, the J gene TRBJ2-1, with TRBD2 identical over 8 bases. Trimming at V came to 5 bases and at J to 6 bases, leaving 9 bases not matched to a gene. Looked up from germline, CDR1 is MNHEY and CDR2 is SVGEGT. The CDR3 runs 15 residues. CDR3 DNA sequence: TGTGCCAGCAGTCCCGGGGGGGACCGTATCAATGAGCAGTTCTTC. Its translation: CASSPGGDRINEQFF.

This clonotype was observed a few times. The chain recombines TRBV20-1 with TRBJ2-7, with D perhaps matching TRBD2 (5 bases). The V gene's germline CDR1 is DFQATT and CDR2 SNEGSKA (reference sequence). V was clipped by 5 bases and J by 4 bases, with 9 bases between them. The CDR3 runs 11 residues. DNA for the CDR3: TGCAGTGCTTTCCGGGATTACGAGCAGTACTTC. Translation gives CSAFRDYEQYF.

CDR3 nucleotide sequence: TGTGCCAGCAGGAGTGAGACCCAGTACTTC. Translated, it gives CASRSETQYF. The chain is built from TRBV6-2 or TRBV6-3 and TRBJ2-5; D is undetermined. Germline CDR1 reads MNHEY; CDR2 reads SVGEGT. Trimming removed 6 bases from V and 5 bases from J, with 4 bases in between. The CDR3 covers 10 residues.

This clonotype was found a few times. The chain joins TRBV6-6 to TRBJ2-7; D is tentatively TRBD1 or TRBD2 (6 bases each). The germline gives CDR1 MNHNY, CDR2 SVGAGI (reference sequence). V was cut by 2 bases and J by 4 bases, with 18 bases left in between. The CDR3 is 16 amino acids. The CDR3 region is CASSYPTGWGAYEQYF. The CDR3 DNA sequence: TGTGCCAGCAGTTACCCGACGGGCTGGGGGGCGTACGAGCAGTACTTC.

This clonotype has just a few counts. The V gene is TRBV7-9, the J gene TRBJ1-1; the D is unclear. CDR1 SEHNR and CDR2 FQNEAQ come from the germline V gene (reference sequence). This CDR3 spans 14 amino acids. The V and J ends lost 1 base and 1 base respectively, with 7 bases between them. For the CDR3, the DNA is TGTGCCAGCAGCTTAGGGCAGGAGAACACTGAAGCTTTCTTT. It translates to CASSLGQENTEAFF.

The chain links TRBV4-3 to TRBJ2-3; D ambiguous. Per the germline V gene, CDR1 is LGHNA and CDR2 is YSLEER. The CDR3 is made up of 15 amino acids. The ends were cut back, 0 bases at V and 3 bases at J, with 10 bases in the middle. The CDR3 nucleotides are TGCGCCAGCAGCCAAGATCTTCACAGAACAGATACGCAGTATTTT. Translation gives CASSQDLHRTDTQYF.

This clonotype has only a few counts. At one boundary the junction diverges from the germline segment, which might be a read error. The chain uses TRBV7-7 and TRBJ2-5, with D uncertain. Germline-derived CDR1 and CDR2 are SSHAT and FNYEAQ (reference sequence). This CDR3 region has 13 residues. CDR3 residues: CASSFAVKETQYF. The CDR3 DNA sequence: TGTGCTAGCAGCTTTGCTGTAAAAGAGACCCAGTACTTC.

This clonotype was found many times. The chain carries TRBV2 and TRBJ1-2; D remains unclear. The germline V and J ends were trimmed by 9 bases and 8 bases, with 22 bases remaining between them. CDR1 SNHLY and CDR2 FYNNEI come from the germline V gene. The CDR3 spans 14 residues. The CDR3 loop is CASPEGPGGLGYTF. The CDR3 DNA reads TGTGCCAGTCCGGAAGGTCCAGGTGGATTAGGCTACACCTTC.

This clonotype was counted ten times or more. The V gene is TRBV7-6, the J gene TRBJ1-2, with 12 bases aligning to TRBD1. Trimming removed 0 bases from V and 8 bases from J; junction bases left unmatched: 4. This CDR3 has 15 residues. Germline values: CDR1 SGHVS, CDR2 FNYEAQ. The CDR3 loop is CASSLAAGQGAGYTF. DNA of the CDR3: TGTGCCAGCAGCTTAGCCGCGGGACAGGGGGCGGGCTACACCTTC.

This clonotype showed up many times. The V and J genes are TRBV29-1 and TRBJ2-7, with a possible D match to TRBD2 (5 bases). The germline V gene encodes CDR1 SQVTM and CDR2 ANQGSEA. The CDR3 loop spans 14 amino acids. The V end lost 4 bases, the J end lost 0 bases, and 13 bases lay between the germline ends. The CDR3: CSVGGRANSYEQYF. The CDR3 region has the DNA TGCAGCGTTGGAGGGCGGGCCAACTCCTACGAGCAGTACTTC.

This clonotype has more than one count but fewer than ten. CDR3 DNA sequence: TGTGCCAGCTCACCCCTTTTGTTAGAGGGAGCTCAGCCCCAGCATTTT. Its translation: CASSPLLLEGAQPQHF. This sequence joins TRBV18 and TRBJ1-5; D unclear. CDR1 and CDR2 from the germline V gene are KGHSH and LQKENI. With 3 bases removed from V and 6 bases from J, the gap between germline ends came to 18 bases. This CDR3 spans 16 amino acids.

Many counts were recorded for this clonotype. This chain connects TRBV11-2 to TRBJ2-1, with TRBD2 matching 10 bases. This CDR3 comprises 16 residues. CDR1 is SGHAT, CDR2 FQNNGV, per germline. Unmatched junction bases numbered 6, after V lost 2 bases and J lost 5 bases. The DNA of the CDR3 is TGTGCCAGCAGCTTAATATCTAGCGGGGGCCACAATGAGCAGTTCTTC. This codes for CASSLISSGGHNEQFF.

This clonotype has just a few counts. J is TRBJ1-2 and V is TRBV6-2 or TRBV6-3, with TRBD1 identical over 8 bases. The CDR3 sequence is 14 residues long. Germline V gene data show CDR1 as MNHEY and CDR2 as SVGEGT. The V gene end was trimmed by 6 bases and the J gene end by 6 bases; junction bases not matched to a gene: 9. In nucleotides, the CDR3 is TGTGCCAGCAGCCGGGACAGGCAATGGGATGGCTACACCTTC. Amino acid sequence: CASSRDRQWDGYTF.

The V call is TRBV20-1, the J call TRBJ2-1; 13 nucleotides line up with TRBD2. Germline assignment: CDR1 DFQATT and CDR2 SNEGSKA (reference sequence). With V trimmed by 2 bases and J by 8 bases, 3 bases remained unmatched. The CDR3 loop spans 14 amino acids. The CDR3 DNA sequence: TGCAGTGCTAGATCTACTAGCGGGGGGGATGAGCAGTTCTTC. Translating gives CSARSTSGGDEQFF.

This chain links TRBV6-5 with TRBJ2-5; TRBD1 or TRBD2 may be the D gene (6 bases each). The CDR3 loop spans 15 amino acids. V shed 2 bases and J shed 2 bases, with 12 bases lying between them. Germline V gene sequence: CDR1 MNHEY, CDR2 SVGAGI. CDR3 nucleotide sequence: TGTGCCAGCAGTTACGGGGGGACAACACAAGAGACCCAGTACTTC. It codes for CASSYGGTTQETQYF.

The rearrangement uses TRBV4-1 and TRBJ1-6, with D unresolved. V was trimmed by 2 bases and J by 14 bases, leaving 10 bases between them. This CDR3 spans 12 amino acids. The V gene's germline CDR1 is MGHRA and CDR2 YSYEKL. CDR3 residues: CASSQLSKALHF. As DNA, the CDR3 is TGCGCCAGCAGCCAATTAAGTAAGGCCCTCCACTTT.

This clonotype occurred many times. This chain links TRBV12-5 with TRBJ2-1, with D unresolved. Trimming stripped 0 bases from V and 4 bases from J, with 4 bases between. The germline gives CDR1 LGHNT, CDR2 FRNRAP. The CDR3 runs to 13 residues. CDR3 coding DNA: TGTGCTAGTGGTTTGGTAGGGTACAATGAGCAGTTCTTC. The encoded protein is CASGLVGYNEQFF. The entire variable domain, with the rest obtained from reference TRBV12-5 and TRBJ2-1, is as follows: DARVTQTPRHKVTEMGQEVTMRCQPILGHNTVFWYRQTMMQGLELLAYFRNRAPLDDSGMPKDRFSAEMPDATLATLKIQPSEPRDSAVYFCASGLVGYNEQFFGPGTRLTVL.